A selection of T cell receptor beta chains follows, all from one sample in a study of CDR3 diversity in severe acne. TCRdb independently ran MiXCR on the PCR reads; one entry per CDR3 protein. The sample holds roughly 81,000 distinct CDR3 sequences; roughly 52% are singletons and the top ten take about 9.5%. The specimen was blood. The receptors originated from a male donor in good health, serving as a control. CDR3s include the opening cysteine and the closing phenylalanine or tryptophan. Each record gives: V gene, J gene, clone size, D gene, CDR3 protein, CDR3 DNA. The D gene is left open where the match is weak. Where a row states a size, it is once, few, many or the class of an expanded clone; other rows omit it.

V gene: TRBV9
J gene: TRBJ2-6
clone size: NA
D gene: NA
CDR3 protein: CASTRGGTGANVLTF
CDR3 DNA: TGTGCCAGCACCCGAGGGGGGACTGGGGCCAACGTCCTGACTTTC

V gene: TRBV4-2
J gene: TRBJ2-7
clone size: NA
D gene: TRBD1
CDR3 protein: CASSLGTGANEQYF
CDR3 DNA: TGTGCCAGCAGCCTCGGGACAGGGGCCAACGAGCAGTACTTC

V gene: TRBV19
J gene: TRBJ1-6
clone size: NA
D gene: NA
CDR3 protein: CASSIVPGNSPLHF
CDR3 DNA: TGTGCCAGTAGTATAGTTCCTGGGAATTCACCCCTCCACTTT

V gene: TRBV25-1
J gene: TRBJ1-5
clone size: NA
D gene: TRBD1
CDR3 protein: CASSDWTGDIKPQHF
CDR3 DNA: TGTGCCAGCAGTGACTGGACAGGGGACATCAAGCCCCAGCATTTT

V gene: TRBV7-2
J gene: TRBJ2-5
clone size: NA
D gene: TRBD2
CDR3 protein: CASSLSGRGETQYF
CDR3 DNA: TGTGCCAGCAGCTTATCCGGGAGGGGAGAGACCCAGTACTTC

V gene: TRBV24-1
J gene: TRBJ1-2
clone size: NA
D gene: NA
CDR3 protein: CATSNSGSYGYTF
CDR3 DNA: TGTGCCACCAGTAACTCAGGTTCCTATGGCTACACCTTC

V gene: TRBV20-1
J gene: TRBJ1-4
clone size: NA
D gene: NA
CDR3 protein: CSARDGFTGSEKLFF
CDR3 DNA: TGCAGTGCTAGAGACGGGTTCACAGGGAGTGAAAAACTGTTTTTT

V gene: TRBV7-9
J gene: TRBJ1-4
clone size: many
D gene: TRBD1
CDR3 protein: CASSLGGQGEEKLFF
CDR3 DNA: TGTGCCAGCAGCTTAGGCGGACAGGGTGAGGAAAAACTGTTTTTT

V gene: TRBV24-1
J gene: TRBJ2-2
clone size: many
D gene: NA
CDR3 protein: CATRSGNTGELFF
CDR3 DNA: TGTGCTACCAGGTCAGGGAACACCGGGGAGCTGTTTTTT

V gene: TRBV12-3/TRBV12-4
J gene: TRBJ2-5
clone size: once
D gene: NA
CDR3 protein: CASTQREETQYF
CDR3 DNA: TGTGCCAGCACCCAACGGGAAGAGACCCAGTACTTC